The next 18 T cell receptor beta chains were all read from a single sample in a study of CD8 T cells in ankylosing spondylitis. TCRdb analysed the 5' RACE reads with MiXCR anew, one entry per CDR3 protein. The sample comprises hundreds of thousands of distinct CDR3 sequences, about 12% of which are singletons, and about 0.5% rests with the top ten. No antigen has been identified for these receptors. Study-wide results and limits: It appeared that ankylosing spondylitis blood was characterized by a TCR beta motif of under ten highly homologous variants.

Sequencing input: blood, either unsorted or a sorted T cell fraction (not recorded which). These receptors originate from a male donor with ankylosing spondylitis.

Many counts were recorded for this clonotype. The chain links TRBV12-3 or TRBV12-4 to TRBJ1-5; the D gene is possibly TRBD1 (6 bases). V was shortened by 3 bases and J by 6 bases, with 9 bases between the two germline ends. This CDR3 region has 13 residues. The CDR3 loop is CASSFEGGQPQHF. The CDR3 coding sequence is TGTGCCAGCAGTTTTGAAGGGGGTCAGCCCCAGCATTTT.

The CDR3 nucleotides read TGTGCCAGCAGCGTAGCTGTGGCCTCCTACGAGCAGTACTTC. As protein: CASSVAVASYEQYF. The chain joins TRBV9 to TRBJ2-7, with D unclear. Germline lookup yields CDR1 SGDLS and CDR2 YYNGEE. Trimming shortened V by 0 bases and J by 0 bases, and 7 bases separated the two germline ends. This CDR3 region has 14 residues. Variable domain in full (rest from reference TRBV9 and TRBJ2-7): DSGVTQTPKHLITATGQRVTLRCSPRSGDLSVYWYQQSLDQGLQFLIQYYNGEERAKGNILERFSAQQFPDLHSELNLSSLELGDSALYFCASSVAVASYEQYFGPGTRLTVT.

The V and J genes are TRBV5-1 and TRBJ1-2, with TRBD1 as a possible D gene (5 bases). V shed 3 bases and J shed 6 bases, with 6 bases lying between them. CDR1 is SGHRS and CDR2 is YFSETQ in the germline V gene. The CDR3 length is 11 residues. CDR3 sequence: CASSWGDGYTF. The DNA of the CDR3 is TGCGCCAGCAGCTGGGGGGATGGCTACACCTTC.

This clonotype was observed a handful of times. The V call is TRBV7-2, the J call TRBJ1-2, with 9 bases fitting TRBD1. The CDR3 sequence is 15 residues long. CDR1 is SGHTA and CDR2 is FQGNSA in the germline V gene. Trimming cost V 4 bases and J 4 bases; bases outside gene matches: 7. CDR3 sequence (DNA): TGTGCCAGCAGCTCCCTGGGACAGGGATTCTATGGCTACACCTTC. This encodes CASSSLGQGFYGYTF.

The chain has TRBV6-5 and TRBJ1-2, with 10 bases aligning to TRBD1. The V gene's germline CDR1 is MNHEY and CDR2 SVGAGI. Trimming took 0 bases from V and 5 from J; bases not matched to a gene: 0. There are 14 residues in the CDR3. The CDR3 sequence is CASSYSDRGYGYTF. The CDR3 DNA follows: TGTGCCAGCAGTTACTCGGACAGGGGGTATGGCTACACCTTC.

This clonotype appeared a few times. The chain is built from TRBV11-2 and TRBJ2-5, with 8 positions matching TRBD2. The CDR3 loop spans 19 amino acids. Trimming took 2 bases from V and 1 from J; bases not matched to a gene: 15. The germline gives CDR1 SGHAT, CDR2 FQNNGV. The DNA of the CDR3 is TGTGCCAGCAGCTTAAGGCCCCGGGGTAGCGGGATCCTCCAAGAGACCCAGTACTTC. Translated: CASSLRPRGSGILQETQYF.

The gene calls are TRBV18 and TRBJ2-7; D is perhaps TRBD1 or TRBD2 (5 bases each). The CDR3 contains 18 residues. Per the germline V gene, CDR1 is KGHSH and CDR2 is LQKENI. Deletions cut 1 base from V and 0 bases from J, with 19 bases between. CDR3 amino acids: CASSPLSINGAGSYEQYF. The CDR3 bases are TGTGCCAGCTCACCACTATCTATCAACGGGGCAGGCTCCTACGAGCAGTACTTC.

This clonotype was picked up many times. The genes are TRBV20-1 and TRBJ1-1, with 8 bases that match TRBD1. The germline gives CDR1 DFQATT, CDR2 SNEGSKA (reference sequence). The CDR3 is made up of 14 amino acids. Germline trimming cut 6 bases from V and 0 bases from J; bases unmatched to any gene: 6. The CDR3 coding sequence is TGCAGTGCCGAAGACAGGGGTTTGAACACTGAAGCTTTCTTT. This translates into CSAEDRGLNTEAFF.

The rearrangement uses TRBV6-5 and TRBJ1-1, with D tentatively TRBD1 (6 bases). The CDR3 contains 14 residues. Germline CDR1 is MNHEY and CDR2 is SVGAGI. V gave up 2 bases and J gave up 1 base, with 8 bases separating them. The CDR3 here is CASSYPGANTEAFF. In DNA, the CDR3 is TGTGCCAGCAGTTACCCAGGGGCGAACACTGAAGCTTTCTTT.

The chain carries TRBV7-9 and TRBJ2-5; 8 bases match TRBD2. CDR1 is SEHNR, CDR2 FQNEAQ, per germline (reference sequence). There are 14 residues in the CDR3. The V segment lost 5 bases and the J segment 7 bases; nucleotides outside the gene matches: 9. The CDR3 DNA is TGTGCCAGCAGCCCCAGCGGGGGCCCTGGGACCCAGTACTTC. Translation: CASSPSGGPGTQYF.

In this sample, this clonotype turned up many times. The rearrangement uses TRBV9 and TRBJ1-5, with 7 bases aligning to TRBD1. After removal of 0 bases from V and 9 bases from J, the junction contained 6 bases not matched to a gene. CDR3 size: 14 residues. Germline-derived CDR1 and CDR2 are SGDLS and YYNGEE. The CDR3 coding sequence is TGTGCCAGCAGCGTAGCCCCGACAGGGAGGCCCCAGCATTTT. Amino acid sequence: CASSVAPTGRPQHF.

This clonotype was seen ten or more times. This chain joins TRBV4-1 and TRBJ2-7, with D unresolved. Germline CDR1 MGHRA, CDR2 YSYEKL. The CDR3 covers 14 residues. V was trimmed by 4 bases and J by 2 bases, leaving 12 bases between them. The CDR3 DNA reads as TGCGCCAGCAGCCTACATCCTTACCCCTACGAGCAGTACTTC. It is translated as CASSLHPYPYEQYF.

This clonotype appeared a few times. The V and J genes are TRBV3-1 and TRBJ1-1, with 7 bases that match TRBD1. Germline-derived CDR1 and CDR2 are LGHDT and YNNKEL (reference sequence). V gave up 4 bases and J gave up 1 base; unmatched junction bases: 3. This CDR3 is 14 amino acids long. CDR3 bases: TGTGCCAGCAGCCGATGGACAGGGAACACTGAAGCTTTCTTT. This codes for CASSRWTGNTEAFF. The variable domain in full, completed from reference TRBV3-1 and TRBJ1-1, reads DTAVSQTPKYLVTQMGNDKSIKCEQNLGHDTMYWYKQDSKKFLKIMFSYNNKELIINETVPNRFSPKSPDKAHLNLHINSLELGDSAVYFCASSRWTGNTEAFFGQGTRLTVV.

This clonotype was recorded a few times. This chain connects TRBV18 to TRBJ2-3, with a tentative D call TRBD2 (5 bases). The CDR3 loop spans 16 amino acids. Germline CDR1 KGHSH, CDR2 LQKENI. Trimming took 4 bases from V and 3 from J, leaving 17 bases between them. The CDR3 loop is CASSLEEEFGTDTQYF. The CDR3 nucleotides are TGTGCCAGCTCACTGGAGGAGGAGTTCGGAACAGATACGCAGTATTTT.

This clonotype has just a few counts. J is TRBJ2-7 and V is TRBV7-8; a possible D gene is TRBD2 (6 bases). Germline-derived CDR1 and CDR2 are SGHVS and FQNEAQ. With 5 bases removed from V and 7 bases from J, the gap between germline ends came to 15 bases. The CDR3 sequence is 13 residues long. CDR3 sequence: CASSTFSGGEQYF. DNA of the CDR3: TGTGCCAGCAGCACGTTTTCTGGAGGGGAGCAGTACTTC.

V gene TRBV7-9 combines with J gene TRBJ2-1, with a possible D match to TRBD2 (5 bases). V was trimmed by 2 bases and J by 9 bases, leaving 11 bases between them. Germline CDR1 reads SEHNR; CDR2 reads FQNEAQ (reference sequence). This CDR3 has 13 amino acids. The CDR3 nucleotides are TGTGCCAGCAGCTTAAGGAGCGGAAGTGAGCAGTTCTTC. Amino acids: CASSLRSGSEQFF. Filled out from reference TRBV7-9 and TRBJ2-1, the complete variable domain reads DTGVSQNPRHKITKRGQNVTFRCDPISEHNRLYWYRQTLGQGPEFLTYFQNEAQLEKSRLLSDRFSAERPKGSFSTLEIQRTEQGDSAMYLCASSLRSGSEQFFGPGTRLTVL.

The CDR3 is CASSLWDSNTEAFF. CDR3 coding DNA: TGCGCCAGCAGCCTTTGGGACAGTAACACTGAAGCTTTCTTT. V is TRBV5-1 and J is TRBJ1-1, with 7 bases identical to TRBD1. This CDR3 has 14 residues. J lost 2 bases, V lost 4 bases, and 5 bases had no gene match. Germline V gene data show CDR1 as SGHRS and CDR2 as YFSETQ.

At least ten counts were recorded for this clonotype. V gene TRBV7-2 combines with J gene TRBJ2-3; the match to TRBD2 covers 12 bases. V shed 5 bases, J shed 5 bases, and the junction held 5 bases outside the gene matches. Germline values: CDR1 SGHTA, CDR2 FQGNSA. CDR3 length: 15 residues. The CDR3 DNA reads TGTGCCAGCAGCCCTCTGGGACTAGCGGGAGATACGCAGTATTTT. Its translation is CASSPLGLAGDTQYF.